This T cell receptor beta chain came from a study of T cell responses to AZD1222 COVID-19 vaccine. Germline trimming cut 4 bases from V and 4 bases from J; bases unmatched to any gene: 9. This CDR3 has 15 residues. Germline V gene lookup returns CDR1 MDHEN and CDR2 SYDVKM. TCRdb's table, derived via immunoSEQ multiplex PCR, lists solely in-frame clones and lacks some. Of approximately 150,000 clones listed, roughly 92% were seen once; the top ten hold about a tenth. The clonotype originates from an adult who received the AZD1222 COVID-19 vaccine. The genes are TRBV28 and TRBJ1-1; 7 bases fit TRBD1. Material: peripheral blood, obtained 28 days after the second AZD1222 dose. CDR3 nucleotides: TGTGCCAGCAGTTCTCCCGACAGGGTTGGCACTGAAGCTTTCTTT. This encodes CASSSPDRVGTEAFF.